These T cell receptor beta chains were read from a single sample in a study of a mutant IDH1 vaccine in newly diagnosed glioma. For these receptors, no antigen is known. Data came from immunoSEQ multiplex PCR; TCRdb stores just in-frame clones and leaves some out. This sample has tens of thousands of clones, with under 90% found just once. The specimen comprised PBMCs, sampled from a glioma patient whose treatment included an IDH1 peptide vaccine. The receptors here all came from a woman in her forties or fifties with glioma. Each CDR3 is given with its conserved first and last residue. A D gene is named only where the DNA matches it firmly. The size of a clone is reported for some rows only, either as once, few or many, or as a class for expanded clones.

clone_size j_call d_call v_call cdr3_nt cdr3_aa
. TRBJ2-5 TRBD1 TRBV2 TGTGCCAGCACCCCTGGACAGGGTGGGGAGACCCAGTACTTC CASTPGQGGETQYF
. TRBJ2-2 . TRBV7-3 TGTGCCAGCAGGTCACGAAATAGCAGGGCCGGGGAGCTGTTTTTT CASRSRNSRAGELFF
few TRBJ1-1 . TRBV7-9 TGTGCCAGCAGCTTAGCCGGCGGAAACACTGAAGCTTTCTTT CASSLAGGNTEAFF
once TRBJ1-5 . TRBV5-1 TGCGCCAGCAGCCCAACAGGGTATAGCAATCAGCCCCAGCATTTT CASSPTGYSNQPQHF
. TRBJ1-4 . TRBV10-1 TGCGCCAGCAGTGAGTCTAGGGAGACTAATGAAAAACTGTTTTTT CASSESRETNEKLFF
. TRBJ1-2 . TRBV5-6 TGTGCCAGCAGCTTGGAGCGCGCAGGCCGCTATGGCTACACCTTC CASSLERAGRYGYTF
. TRBJ1-1 . TRBV7-9 TGTGCCAGCAGCGAAACAGGTCCCAACACTGAAGCTTTCTTT CASSETGPNTEAFF
. TRBJ2-3 . TRBV6-1 TGTGCCAGCAGTGACAATCAGGGCGGTGGCACAGATACGCAGTATTTT CASSDNQGGGTDTQYF
. TRBJ1-3 . TRBV7-9 TGTGCCAGCAGCGGAATCGGGGTAGGGCTACCTGGAAACACCATATATTTT CASSGIGVGLPGNTIYF
once TRBJ2-7 . TRBV21-1 TGTGCCAGCAGCGATGGTCGGAACTCGGACGAGCAGTACTTC CASSDGRNSDEQYF
. TRBJ2-5 TRBD2 TRBV7-2 TGTGCCAGCAGCTTTCTAATAGCGGGGGTGGGAGAGACCCAGTACTTC CASSFLIAGVGETQYF
few TRBJ2-3 TRBD1 TRBV5-4 TGTGCCAGCGGGGACAGGAGCACAGATACGCAGTATTTT CASGDRSTDTQYF
. TRBJ1-3 . TRBV4-3 TGCGCCAGCAGCCAAGACTGGGGGGATGCTGGAAACACCATATATTTT CASSQDWGDAGNTIYF
. TRBJ1-5 . TRBV2 TGTGCCAGCAGACTCTCAGGGGTTGGGGCCCAGCATTTT CASRLSGVGAQHF
. TRBJ1-2 TRBD1 TRBV4-1 TGCGCCAGCAGCCAACTCCGGGACAGCGGACGCACCTTC CASSQLRDSGRTF
. TRBJ2-5 . TRBV5-1 TGCGCCAGCAGCTCGGGGGCGGGGAGAGAGACCCAGTACTTC CASSSGAGRETQYF
once TRBJ2-7 . TRBV7-9 TGTGCCAGCAGCTTAGGCGGTTTCTACGAGCAGTACTTC CASSLGGFYEQYF
. TRBJ2-5 TRBD1 TRBV6-5 TGTGCCAGCGACGGGACAGGGGGCAGAGGGACCCAGTACTTC CASDGTGGRGTQYF
. TRBJ2-3 . TRBV9 TGTGCCAGCAGCGGACTCGTAGATACGCAGTATTTT CASSGLVDTQYF
. TRBJ1-1 . TRBV10-3 TGTGCCAGGTCCGAAAGACCTAACACTGAAGCTTTCTTT CARSERPNTEAFF
. TRBJ2-1 . TRBV19 TGTGCCAGTAGTCTACAGCACCTCTACAATGAGCAGTTCTTC CASSLQHLYNEQFF
. TRBJ2-1 TRBD2 TRBV27 TGTGCCAGCAGTTTCTTTAGCGGGGGGAATGAGCAGTTCTTC CASSFFSGGNEQFF
. TRBJ2-3 . TRBV5-4 TGTGCCAGCAGCTCCGTCAGGAGCATGGATACGCAGTATTTT CASSSVRSMDTQYF
. TRBJ1-1 . TRBV5-6 TGTGCCAGCAGCTTGGGGGGCAGGGGCATAAAGCTGAACACTGAAGCTTTCTTT CASSLGGRGIKLNTEAFF
. TRBJ2-7 . TRBV7-2 TGTGCCAGCAGCTTGTCGGGTTACGAGCAGTACTTC CASSLSGYEQYF
. TRBJ1-1 . TRBV5-4 TGTGCCAGCAGCTTGGACAGGGATAACACTGAAGCTTTCTTT CASSLDRDNTEAFF
. TRBJ1-2 TRBD1 TRBV19 TGTGCCAGTAGTCGACAGGGGGAAGGTGGCTACACCTTC CASSRQGEGGYTF
few TRBJ1-1 TRBD1 TRBV30 TGTGCCTGGAGGGCGGGACAGGGGATACGAAACCGTGAAGCTTTCTTT CAWRAGQGIRNREAFF
. TRBJ2-4 . TRBV19 TGTGCCAGTAGTATATGGGGGGAAGCCAAAAACATTCAGTACTTC CASSIWGEAKNIQYF
. TRBJ2-7 . TRBV27 TGTGCCAGCAGTTCGTCCGTTGGGGACACCTCCTACGAGCAGTACTTC CASSSSVGDTSYEQYF
. TRBJ2-5 . TRBV2 TGTGCCAGCAGTTTCTCAGAGACAAAGACCCAGTACTTC CASSFSETKTQYF
. TRBJ1-4 . TRBV6-5 TGTGCCAGCAGTCGGGACCTGACCCATGGAAAACTGTTTTTT CASSRDLTHGKLFF
. TRBJ2-7 . TRBV19 TGTGCCAGTAGTATAGGAGCCGGGTCCCTCTACGAGCAGTACTTC CASSIGAGSLYEQYF
. TRBJ1-1 TRBD1 TRBV14 TGTGCCAGCAGCTACACACCCGGGACAGGGGTCGACACTGAAGCTTTCTTT CASSYTPGTGVDTEAFF
few TRBJ1-6 . TRBV5-1 TGCGCCAGCACTATTTTGAGCGGGGGCGATTCACCCCTCCACTTT CASTILSGGDSPLHF
. TRBJ1-4 TRBD1 TRBV5-1 TGCGCCAGCAGCTTGTTGGGACAGGGGGGGATGGGCCCGAATGAAAAACTGTTTTTT CASSLLGQGGMGPNEKLFF
. TRBJ1-1 TRBD1 TRBV7-8 TGTGCCAGCAGCCCACAGGGGGCTTCGGGCACTGAAGCTTTCTTT CASSPQGASGTEAFF
. TRBJ2-1 . TRBV19 TGTGCCACTATTACCCCCTACAATGAGCAGTTCTTC CATITPYNEQFF
. TRBJ2-7 . TRBV7-2 TGTGCCAGCAGCCGGGGTGGCGCGCGAGCTAAGGGGTCCTACGAGCAGTACTTC CASSRGGARAKGSYEQYF
. TRBJ1-4 . TRBV5-4 TGTGCCAGCAGCCAGGCGAGGGTCGGGGAAAAACTGTTTTTT CASSQARVGEKLFF
. TRBJ1-2 . TRBV11-3 TGTGCCAGCAGCCCGGGACCGGTTAACTATGGCTACACCTTC CASSPGPVNYGYTF
. TRBJ2-1 . TRBV11-2 TGTGCCAGCAGCGTGGTAACCTACAATGAGCAGTTCTTC CASSVVTYNEQFF
. TRBJ2-5 TRBD1 TRBV6-1 TGTGCCAGCAAATTAACAGGGGCAGAGACCCAGTACTTC CASKLTGAETQYF
. TRBJ2-2 TRBD2 TRBV5-4 TGTGCCAGCAGCTTGGGGGGGGGACGGGGGAACACCGGGGAGCTGTTTTTT CASSLGGGRGNTGELFF